The 20 T cell receptor beta chains listed next were all sequenced from one sample in a study of blood T cells in healthy people across ages. Combining a sample-barcoded 5' primer with a J-beta primer mix, a second PCR ran for roughly 6 to 12 cycles. MiXCR, applied by TCRdb to the 5' RACE reads, yields one record per CDR3 protein. The sample yields more than 1,400,000 distinct CDR3 sequences, around 42% seen once. Sequenced sample: blood. The receptor source for this set is a woman between 18 and 30 years old in good health.

This chain links TRBV12-3 or TRBV12-4 with TRBJ2-7; D unresolved. The CDR3 is 11 residues long. The ends were cut back, 6 bases at V and 7 bases at J, with 10 bases in the middle. CDR3: CASSMAKEQYF. DNA for the CDR3: TGTGCCAGCAGCATGGCTAAAGAGCAGTACTTC.

This clonotype was seen more than once but under ten times. V gene TRBV10-3 combines with J gene TRBJ2-7, with 9 bases lining up with TRBD1. The CDR3 sequence is 16 residues long. The germline gives CDR1 ENHRY, CDR2 SYGVKD. The V gene end was trimmed by 6 bases and the J gene end by 0 bases; junction bases not matched to a gene: 9. This chain's CDR3 is CAISYHSDRGSYEQYF. The CDR3 DNA reads TGTGCCATCAGCTACCATTCGGACAGGGGCTCCTACGAGCAGTACTTC.

The gene calls are TRBV29-1 and TRBJ2-1; D gene ambiguous. The CDR3 runs 14 residues. CDR1 is SQVTM, CDR2 ANQGSEA, per germline. The V end lost 2 bases, the J end lost 0 bases, and 8 bases lay between the germline ends. The chain's CDR3 is CSVESSDSYNEQFF. The CDR3 DNA reads as TGCAGCGTTGAAAGTAGTGACTCCTACAATGAGCAGTTCTTC.

The chain links TRBV6-1 to TRBJ1-1, with unresolved D. Germline lookup yields CDR1 MNHNS and CDR2 SASEGT. V was trimmed by 7 bases and J by 2 bases, leaving 14 bases between them. The length of the CDR3 is 14 residues. The DNA for the CDR3 is TGTGCCAGCACCTTAACGGGCCAAAACACTGAAGCTTTCTTT. Amino acids: CASTLTGQNTEAFF.

Many counts were recorded for this clonotype. A junction boundary mismatches the germline segment, possibly from a read error. V is TRBV7-2 and J is TRBJ2-1; D gene uncertain. The CDR3 has 11 amino acids. Germline V lookup: CDR1 SGHTA, CDR2 FQGNSA. The CDR3 sequence: CASSLAREQFF. CDR3 DNA: TGTGCCAGCAGTTTAGCCCGTGAGCAGTTCTTC.

The rearrangement links TRBV18 to TRBJ1-2; no clear D. The germline V and J ends were trimmed by 2 bases and 2 bases, with 12 bases remaining between them. The CDR3 spans 15 residues. Germline V gene lookup returns CDR1 KGHSH and CDR2 LQKENI. CDR3 sequence (DNA): TGTGCCAGCTCACCAATCCGGGAACAAAACTATGGCTACACCTTC. Translated, it gives CASSPIREQNYGYTF.

V gene TRBV28 combines with J gene TRBJ1-2; D gene uncertain. This CDR3 region has 13 residues. V was shortened by 5 bases and J by 4 bases, with 11 bases between the two germline ends. Germline lookup yields CDR1 MDHEN and CDR2 SYDVKM. The CDR3 spells CASSAGLVYGYTF. For the CDR3, the DNA is TGTGCCAGCAGTGCCGGACTGGTCTATGGCTACACCTTC.

Many counts were recorded for this clonotype. J is TRBJ2-5 and V is TRBV5-1; 9 nucleotides match TRBD1. Per the germline V gene, CDR1 is SGHRS and CDR2 is YFSETQ. The V segment lost 4 bases and the J segment 2 bases; nucleotides outside the gene matches: 9. CDR3 size: 16 residues. The DNA for the CDR3 is TGCGCCAGCAGCCCAGGGACAGGGAGCCTACAAGAGACCCAGTACTTC. It yields the protein CASSPGTGSLQETQYF. The entire variable domain, with the rest obtained from reference TRBV5-1 and TRBJ2-5, is as follows: KAGVTQTPRYLIKTRGQQVTLSCSPISGHRSVSWYQQTPGQGLQFLFEYFSETQRNKGNFPGRFSGRQFSNSRSEMNVSTLELGDSALYLCASSPGTGSLQETQYFGPGTRLLVL.

DNA of the CDR3: TGTGCCAGCAGCTGGCGAGTTCACGAGCAGTACTTC. Translating gives CASSWRVHEQYF. V gene TRBV11-2 combines with J gene TRBJ2-4, with no clear D. TRBJ2-7 matches the DNA end more closely, so the J call is doubtful. Germline V CDR1 and CDR2: SGHAT, FQNNGV. This CDR3 is 12 amino acids long.

This clonotype was seen more than once but under ten times. The V call is TRBV7-6, the J call TRBJ2-5; the D gene is possibly TRBD2 (5 bases). Germline lookup yields CDR1 SGHVS and CDR2 FNYEAQ. The V gene lost 1 base and the J gene lost 5 bases, with 14 bases spanning the gap. The length of the CDR3 is 15 residues. CDR3 loop: CASSLDSLTGETQYF. In DNA form, the CDR3 reads TGTGCCAGCAGCTTAGATTCCTTAACGGGGGAGACCCAGTACTTC.

The chain uses TRBV25-1 and TRBJ1-1; D uncertain. There are 14 residues in the CDR3. V was shortened by 5 bases and J by 5 bases, with 15 bases between the two germline ends. Germline CDR1 reads MGHDK; CDR2 reads SYGVNS. The CDR3 loop reads CASSRLTGNTEAFF. In nucleotides, the CDR3 is TGTGCCAGCAGTAGACTGACCGGTAATACTGAAGCTTTCTTT.

The chain joins TRBV2 to TRBJ2-4; no firm D call. Trimming pared 1 base from V and 13 bases from J, leaving 17 bases between. The CDR3 is 14 residues long. In germline, CDR1 is SNHLY, CDR2 FYNNEI. CDR3 protein: CASSEDTTWGGQYF. In DNA form, the CDR3 reads TGTGCCAGCAGTGAAGACACTACCTGGGGTGGGCAGTACTTC.

This clonotype appeared many times. The rearrangement links TRBV7-9 to TRBJ1-2, with 7 bases that match TRBD1. Germline V gene data show CDR1 as SEHNR and CDR2 as FQNEAQ (reference sequence). V shed 4 bases and J 1 base; nucleotides not matched to a gene: 6. The CDR3 extends over 15 amino acids. The CDR3: CASSSTTGINYGYTF. In nucleotides, the CDR3 is TGTGCCAGCAGCTCCACGACAGGGATTAACTATGGCTACACCTTC.

This rearrangement joins TRBV21-1 to TRBJ1-1; the D call in the table, TRBD1, was not verified against the DNA. TRBV21-1 is described as a pseudogene. The CDR3 is 19 residues long. CDR3: CASSQQGIPNRMLNTEAFF. CDR3 DNA: TGTGCCAGCAGCCAGCAGGGGATCCCGAATCGAATGCTGAACACTGAAGCTTTCTTT.

This clonotype was observed a handful of times. V gene TRBV25-1 combines with J gene TRBJ2-3, with 7 bases aligning to TRBD2. V was clipped by 1 base and J by 4 bases; unmatched bases: 8. Germline V gene sequence: CDR1 MGHDK, CDR2 SYGVNS. This CDR3 contains 16 residues. The CDR3: CASSEWGGRGPDTQYF. CDR3 DNA sequence: TGTGCCAGCAGTGAATGGGGCGGGAGAGGCCCAGATACGCAGTATTTT.

This clonotype was seen a handful of times. This chain connects TRBV20-1 to TRBJ2-7; tentatively, D is TRBD2 (6 bases). From germline, CDR1 is DFQATT and CDR2 SNEGSKA (reference sequence). This CDR3 has 15 residues. V lost 0 bases and J lost 0, with 12 bases in between. Here the CDR3 reads CSARERRRASYEQYF. CDR3 in DNA: TGCAGTGCTAGAGAGCGGCGGAGGGCCTCCTACGAGCAGTACTTC.

The chain combines TRBV20-1 with TRBJ2-2; 7 bases agree with TRBD2. Per the germline V gene, CDR1 is DFQATT and CDR2 is SNEGSKA (reference sequence). V trimming: 1 base; J trimming: 5 bases; junction bases outside the gene matches: 7. CDR3 size: 15 residues. In DNA form, the CDR3 reads TGCAGTGCTAGAGGGGCTAGCGGTGGTACCGGGGAGCTGTTTTTT. This encodes CSARGASGGTGELFF.

The V call is TRBV28, the J call TRBJ1-2; perhaps TRBD1 as D (5 bases). CDR1 is MDHEN and CDR2 is SYDVKM in the germline V gene. Trimming shortened V by 9 bases and J by 1 base, and 18 bases separated the two germline ends. The length of the CDR3 is 15 residues. The CDR3 sequence is CASAPEKTVNYGYTF. The DNA of the CDR3 is TGTGCCAGTGCCCCCGAAAAGACAGTTAACTATGGCTACACCTTC.

The chain combines TRBV5-8 with TRBJ1-2; tentatively, D is TRBD1 (5 bases). CDR1 is SGHTS and CDR2 is YDEGEE in the germline V gene. The CDR3 has 18 amino acids. The V and J ends lost 1 base and 0 bases respectively, with 19 bases between them. CDR3 bases: TGTGCCAGCAGCTTGTTTGGGGCCAGGTTAGATCCTAACTATGGCTACACCTTC. Translated: CASSLFGARLDPNYGYTF.

The genes are TRBV6-1 and TRBJ1-6; D ambiguous. The V gene lost 7 bases and the J gene lost 5 bases, with 6 bases spanning the gap. The CDR3 is 12 amino acids. The germline V gene encodes CDR1 MNHNS and CDR2 SASEGT. As DNA, the CDR3 is TGTGCCAGCATTGTCAATAATTCACCCCTCCACTTT. Translation gives CASIVNNSPLHF.